Listed below are T cell receptor beta chains from one sample, sequenced in a study of blood T cell repertoires in COVID-19. Assay used: immunoSEQ multiplex PCR; TCRdb lists only in-frame clones, some missing. This sample has 80,000 to 90,000 clones, with around 85% found just once. The sample comprised peripheral blood. The receptors originated from a woman in her 70s with acute or convalescent COVID-19. Each CDR3 is given with its conserved first and last residue.

TRBV7-6	15	TRBJ2-5	CASSQITGGLETQYF
TRBV5-1	15	TRBJ1-3	CASSWGDSSGNTIYF
TRBV5-1	19	TRBJ2-2	CASSLFLASGGAGTGELFF
TRBV5-1	17	TRBJ1-1	CASSLNVAGQGVSEAFF
TRBV4-3	14	TRBJ1-2	CASSPMTGDNGYTF
TRBV28	12	TRBJ2-1	CASSSPRDEQFF
TRBV5-6	13	TRBJ2-5	CASSLLQQETQYF
TRBV2	14	TRBJ1-2	CASSEKQGAGGYTF
TRBV7-9	16	TRBJ1-1	CASLRPETGEGTEAFF
TRBV19	18	TRBJ2-2	CASSTLRSGDANTGELFF
TRBV6-5	14	TRBJ1-2	CASSPTTGPRGYTF
TRBV18	15	TRBJ1-1	CASSREQGMNTEAFF
TRBV5-1	14	TRBJ2-1	CASSLVGTHNEQFF
TRBV6-5	15	TRBJ1-6	CASSNDRLANSPLHF
TRBV18	16	TRBJ2-1	CASSPGPWTGGNEQFF
TRBV10-1	13	TRBJ1-1	CASRARDRGEAFF
TRBV7-9	16	TRBJ2-2	CASSLSGGPKTGELFF
TRBV6-5	13	TRBJ2-2	CASWTGGTGELFF
TRBV7-9	15	TRBJ2-1	CASSWGDRVYNEQFF
TRBV13	14	TRBJ1-3	CASSSTGFGNTIYF
TRBV6-4	14	TRBJ1-6	CASSPDRVSSPLHF
TRBV6-5	16	TRBJ2-5	CASSYSTSGSWETQYF
TRBV7-9	14	TRBJ2-2	CASSPGRETGELFF
TRBV7-9	14	TRBJ1-2	CASSPPDRDYGYTF
TRBV30	14	TRBJ1-2	CAWSATGKNYGYTF
TRBV11-2	13	TRBJ2-2	CASSLSRSGELFF
TRBV2	13	TRBJ1-6	CVSCSSYNSPLHF
TRBV18	15	TRBJ1-3	CASSPLPTRGNTIYF
TRBV19	16	TRBJ1-3	CASSILPAGSGNTIYF
TRBV7-2	16	TRBJ2-1	CASSLSLSSGAFEQFF
TRBV7-2	16	TRBJ1-2	CASSGGTGRGDYGYTF
TRBV18	16	TRBJ2-5	CASSPFTAGGRETQYF
TRBV19	14	TRBJ1-1	CASSPPGSNTEAFF
TRBV9	14	TRBJ1-1	CASSVDSLNTEAFF
TRBV7-2	14	TRBJ1-2	CASSPHGTGTAHTF
TRBV7-2	12	TRBJ1-2	CASSPGTDGYTF
TRBV7-2	15	TRBJ2-1	CASSLTSGRYNEQFF
TRBV11-3	15	TRBJ2-1	CASSLTGGLYNEQFF
TRBV3-1/TRBV3-2	15	TRBJ1-2	CASSQRQSTNYGYTF
TRBV11-3	14	TRBJ2-3	CASKEGGFTDTQYF
TRBV24-1	17	TRBJ2-3	CATSHSIGLAGTDTQYF
TRBV29-1	12	TRBJ2-3	CSVRTSTDTQYF
TRBV7-2	14	TRBJ2-1	CASSLSGRANEQFF
TRBV11-2	15	TRBJ1-6	CASSLGFSRDSPLHF
TRBV11-3	18	TRBJ2-3	CASSSPKTHSASTDTQYF
TRBV11-3	14	TRBJ2-1	CASSSGSPGNEQFF
TRBV7-9	16	TRBJ1-4	CASSSTSGQGNEKLFF
TRBV27	11	TRBJ1-2	CASHSGIGYTF
TRBV6-6	16	TRBJ1-1	CASSQITDRLNTEAFF
TRBV3-1/TRBV3-2	17	TRBJ1-6	CASSPRGLSSYNSPLHF
TRBV30	16	TRBJ1-3	CAWSKSGGQERNTIYF
TRBV7-2	15	TRBJ2-3	CASSLVSGGADTQYF
TRBV6-2/TRBV6-3	14	TRBJ1-6	CASSYLGVGSPLHF
TRBV5-1	15	TRBJ2-3	CASSLVGGSTDTQYF
TRBV7-9	15	TRBJ1-1	CASSARSVVNTEAFF
TRBV7-8	17	TRBJ1-1	CASSLAEVRGPNTEAFF
TRBV28	14	TRBJ1-4	CASSSDDRQGKLFF
TRBV10-1	14	TRBJ2-2	CARPGLATIGELFF
TRBV19	13	TRBJ1-1	CASSIERGTEAFF
TRBV14	15	TRBJ2-2	CASSQELTGTGELFF